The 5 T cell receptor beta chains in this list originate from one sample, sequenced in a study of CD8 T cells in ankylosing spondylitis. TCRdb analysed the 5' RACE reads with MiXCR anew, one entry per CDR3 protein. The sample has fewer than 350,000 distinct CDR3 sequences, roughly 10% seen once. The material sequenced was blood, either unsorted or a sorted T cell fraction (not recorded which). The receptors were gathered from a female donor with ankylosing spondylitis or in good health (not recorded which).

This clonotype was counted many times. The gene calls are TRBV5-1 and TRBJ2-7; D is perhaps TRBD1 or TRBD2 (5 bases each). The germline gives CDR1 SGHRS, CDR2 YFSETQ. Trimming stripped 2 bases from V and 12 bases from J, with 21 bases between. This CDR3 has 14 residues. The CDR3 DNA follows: TGCGCCAGCAGCTTAGTCGGGACGGATGGACGAGGGTACTTC. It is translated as CASSLVGTDGRGYF. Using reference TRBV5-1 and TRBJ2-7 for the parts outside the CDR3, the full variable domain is KAGVTQTPRYLIKTRGQQVTLSCSPISGHRSVSWYQQTPGQGLQFLFEYFSETQRNKGNFPGRFSGRQFSNSRSEMNVSTLELGDSALYLCASSLVGTDGRGYFGPGTRLTVT.

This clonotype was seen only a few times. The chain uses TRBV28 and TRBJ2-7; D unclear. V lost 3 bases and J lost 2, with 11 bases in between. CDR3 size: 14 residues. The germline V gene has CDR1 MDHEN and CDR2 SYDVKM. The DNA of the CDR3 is TGTGCCAGCAGTTTCATGGACCGAACCTACGAGCAGTACTTC. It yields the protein CASSFMDRTYEQYF.

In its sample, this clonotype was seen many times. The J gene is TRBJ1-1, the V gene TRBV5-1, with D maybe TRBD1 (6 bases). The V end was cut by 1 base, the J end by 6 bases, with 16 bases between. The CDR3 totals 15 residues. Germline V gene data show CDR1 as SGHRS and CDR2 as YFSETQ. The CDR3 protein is CASSLYGTQGSEAFF. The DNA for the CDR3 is TGCGCCAGCAGCTTGTACGGAACCCAGGGGTCTGAAGCTTTCTTT.

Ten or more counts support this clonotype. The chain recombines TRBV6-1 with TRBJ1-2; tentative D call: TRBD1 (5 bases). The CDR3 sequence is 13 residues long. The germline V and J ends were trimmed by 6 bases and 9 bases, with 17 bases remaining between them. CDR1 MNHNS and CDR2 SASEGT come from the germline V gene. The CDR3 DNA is TGTGCCAGCAGGTCCGTTTCAGGGACGAGCTACACCTTC. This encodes CASRSVSGTSYTF.

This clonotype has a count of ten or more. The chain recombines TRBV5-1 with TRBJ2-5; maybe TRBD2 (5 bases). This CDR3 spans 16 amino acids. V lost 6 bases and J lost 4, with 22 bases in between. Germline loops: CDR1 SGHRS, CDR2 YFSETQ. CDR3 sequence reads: CASIEAGGLRTETQYF. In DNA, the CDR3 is TGCGCCAGCATCGAGGCCGGAGGACTGAGGACAGAGACCCAGTACTTC.